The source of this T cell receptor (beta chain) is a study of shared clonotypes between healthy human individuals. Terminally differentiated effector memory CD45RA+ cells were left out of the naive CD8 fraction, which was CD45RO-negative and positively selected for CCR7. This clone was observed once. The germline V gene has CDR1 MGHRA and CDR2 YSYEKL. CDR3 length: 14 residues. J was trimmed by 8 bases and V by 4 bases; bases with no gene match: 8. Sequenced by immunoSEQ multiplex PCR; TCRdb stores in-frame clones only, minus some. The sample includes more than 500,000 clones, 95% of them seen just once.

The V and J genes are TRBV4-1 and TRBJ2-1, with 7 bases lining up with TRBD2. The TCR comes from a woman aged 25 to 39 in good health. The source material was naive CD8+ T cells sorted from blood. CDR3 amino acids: CASSPTTGGYEQFF. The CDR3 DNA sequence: TGCGCCAGCAGCCCGACGACGGGAGGCTATGAGCAGTTCTTC.